The present T cell receptor beta chain was sequenced within a study of beta chain features in type 1 diabetes. Study-level points and caveats: The naive, central memory and Treg TCRB repertoires looked more alike in patients than they did in healthy donors. Shorter TCRB CDR3s, moderately but significantly so, marked every one of the four CD4+ subsets in Type 1 diabetes patients.

Germline V gene lookup returns CDR1 SQVTM and CDR2 ANQGSEA. The CDR3 spans 12 residues. The J segment lost 5 bases and the V segment lost 7 bases, leaving 8 bases of the junction unmatched. In the case of this clone: What it recognizes is unknown.

Expressed TCRB transcripts were sequenced after all isolated RNA was converted to cDNA. Data came from immunoSEQ multiplex PCR; TCRdb stores just in-frame clones and leaves some out. This sample yields about 240,000 clones, of which approximately 15% are seen a single time; approximately 0.018% belongs to the top ten. The J gene is TRBJ2-7, the V gene TRBV29-1; 7 nucleotides line up with TRBD1. Sequenced input: naive CD4+ T cells from blood. The receptor was isolated from a man aged 25 to 40 with type 1 diabetes. The CDR3: CSGATGSHEQYF. The CDR3 bases are TGCAGCGGGGCGACAGGGTCCCACGAGCAGTACTTC.